The rows below give T cell receptor beta chains drawn from one sample of a study of blood T cell repertoires in COVID-19. TCRdb keeps only in-frame clones here, not all; method: immunoSEQ multiplex PCR. The repertoire consists of around 170,000 clones, with about 91% occurring once and the leading ten covering approximately 4%. The specimen was peripheral blood. The source is a young woman with acute or convalescent COVID-19. CDR3s include the opening cysteine and the closing phenylalanine or tryptophan. Fields, in order: V gene, CDR3 protein.

TRBV6-2/TRBV6-3 | CASSYEGAHGYTF
TRBV13 | CASSLVGGANYGYTF
TRBV10-1 | CASSDGREGLYEQYF
TRBV20-1 | CSASDRGRRETQYF
TRBV7-8 | CASSPRTSGRETQYF
TRBV7-8 | CASSLVGQGLDYEQYF
TRBV6-1 | CASSEMRSGNQPQHF
TRBV5-4 | CASSLEGAYGYTF
TRBV18 | CASSPGTHLPQHF
TRBV5-6 | CASSWSGHGGTQYF
TRBV3-1/TRBV3-2 | CASEHNTGELFF
TRBV28 | CASSPGTAQETQYF
TRBV11-2 | CASSLAPLQREQYF
TRBV24-1 | CAVQGGDEKLFF
TRBV9 | CASSVGDNEQFF
TRBV5-1 | CASSLAGTGNEKLFF
TRBV12-3/TRBV12-4 | CARAGEVYNEQFF
TRBV19 | CASSILTGASTDTQYF